The entry below gives a single TCR beta chain sequence along with its context. Its antigen remains undetermined. It has no much larger one-base neighbor in the sample; base qualities were not kept. Collaborating institutions collected whole blood in K2EDTA tubes following their own protocols. Collaborator samples were shipped for TCRbeta analysis as frozen whole blood, isolated PBMCs, or DNA extracted from either sample type. This specimen comes from a study of blood T cell repertoires in COVID-19 (dated by TCRdb to 2018 to 2021). Broadly, across the study: Collaborator samples came from the United States, Italy and Spain and covered acute and convalescent phases of COVID-19. A freely available public database, intended as a resource for researchers studying the immune response to SARS-CoV-2, is where the repertoires were released. Nearly every sample came with metadata listing a de-identified subject ID, COVID-19 status, age in years and sex. Where HLA class I and class II types were available, the types were taken from metadata supplied by the sample provider, not from assay-based typing. The material from the prospective study consisted of cDNA or gDNA derived from T cells, B-cell-depleted T cells, or PBMCs. The samples were drawn from the first 160 participants of the ongoing ImmuneRACE study and from some 1,300 subjects provided by 6 global collaborators. Subjects who had been exposed to COVID-19, were actively infected with it, or had recovered from it provided the deeply sampled blood TCRbeta repertoires that made up the dataset. Beyond this particular receptor, the publication reports: The amount of clinical and demographic metadata varied by source and participant and was provided uncurated.

The immunoSEQ Assay, a bias-controlled multiplex PCR, was used to amplify TCRbeta CDR3 regions from genomic DNA. The paper's processing steps were these. The number of nucleated cells in each sample was estimated by amplification of reference gene primers within the assay. To quantify the absolute abundance of each unique TCRbeta CDR3 rearrangement, sequence reads were collapsed and filtered. For each sample, productive Simpson clonality was calculated by taking the square root of Simpson's diversity index across productive rearrangements. Imported from immuneACCESS, the table was reduced by TCRdb to in-frame sequences with V and J called. These copies leave out some clones; in studies compared against another copy, an unresolved V gene accounts for under half, and the cause of the remainder is not known. V, J and clone size were drawn from that table, and D and trimming were deduced from the DNA. This sample holds about 50,000 clones; around 86% were observed only once. 6.5% of the sample belongs to the ten largest clones.

Sequencing input: peripheral blood. The sequence was collected from a man aged 45 to 65 with active COVID-19.

DNA sequence: TGCGCCAGCAGCGGGGGGACAGGGGCCGAGACCCAGTACTTC. This gives the protein CASSGGTGAETQYF. The V and J genes are TRBV5-1 and TRBJ2-5; TRBD1 agrees with 10 junctional bases. V has 4 bases trimmed and J has 5 bases trimmed; junction bases matching no gene number 5. CDR3 length: 14 amino acids, cysteine to phenylalanine. CDR3 DNA only is kept here, 42 bases in frame from base 1. CDR1 is given as SGHRS and CDR2 as YFSETQ, both from the germline V gene.